The text below deals with one T cell receptor beta chain. The antigen is unknown. The sample originates from a study of cytomegalovirus exposure and HLA in healthy donors. Findings of the study overall: Cytomegalovirus-associated TCR beta chains were listed, numbering 164. The tendency of first-cohort TCR clusters to co-occur in the approximately 110 validation repertoires was the finding of a later analysis.

The table came from immunoSEQ multiplex PCR; TCRdb's copy has only in-frame clones and leaves some out. The repertoire includes about 110,000 clones, approximately 90% of them detected once, and 4% sits in the top ten. The donors were in the roughly 110-subject validation cohort; that cohort was separate from the approximately 670-subject first cohort. The clonotype was recovered from a young woman in good health and CMV-seropositive. What was sequenced was PBMCs.

This chain's CDR3 is CASSRLGATNEKLFF. The CDR3 region has the DNA TGCGCCAGCAGCCGTCTGGGCGCAACTAATGAAAAACTGTTTTTT. This chain joins TRBV5-1 and TRBJ1-4; D gene unclear. The CDR3 consists of 15 residues. The germline V gene has CDR1 SGHRS and CDR2 YFSETQ. Trimming took 4 bases from V and 0 from J, leaving 10 bases between them.